Each of the 18 T cell receptor beta chains below was sequenced from the same sample in a study of shared clonotypes between healthy human individuals. Produced via immunoSEQ multiplex PCR; TCRdb's table is partial and in-frame only. The table records roughly 2.6 million clones, 90% to 95% of them present only once. The sequencing sample was made of naive CD4+ T cells sorted from blood. Subset denoted: CD45RA+ positively selected. Receptors were obtained from a man aged 18-30 years in good health.

This chain links TRBV7-9 with TRBJ2-7; D is ambiguous. CDR1 and CDR2 from the germline V gene are SEHNR and FQNEAQ (reference sequence). This CDR3 comprises 14 residues. V was trimmed by 3 bases and J by 0 bases, leaving 9 bases between them. CDR3 nucleotides: TGTGCCAGCAGCTTCACGGGCAGCTCCTACGAGCAGTACTTC. As protein: CASSFTGSSYEQYF. The complete variable domain, with remaining parts taken from reference TRBV7-9 and TRBJ2-7, reads DTGVSQNPRHKITKRGQNVTFRCDPISEHNRLYWYRQTLGQGPEFLTYFQNEAQLEKSRLLSDRFSAERPKGSFSTLEIQRTEQGDSAMYLCASSFTGSSYEQYFGPGTRLTVT.

The rearrangement links TRBV11-2 to TRBJ1-1, with TRBD1 matching 9 bases. This CDR3 is built from 16 residues. Unmatched junction bases numbered 10, after V lost 3 bases and J lost 5 bases. CDR1 SGHAT and CDR2 FQNNGV come from the germline V gene. CDR3 in amino acids: CASSFSNRGRETEAFF. CDR3 coding DNA: TGTGCCAGCAGCTTCTCTAACAGGGGGCGGGAGACTGAAGCTTTCTTT.

V is TRBV11-2 and J is TRBJ2-7; D remains unclear. Trimming took off 3 bases at V and 5 bases at J, with 8 bases between the two ends. The CDR3 totals 12 residues. Germline V gene data show CDR1 as SGHAT and CDR2 as FQNNGV. The CDR3 bases are TGTGCCAGCAGCTTTAAGGGTAACGAGCAGTACTTC. Translating it yields CASSFKGNEQYF.

The chain carries TRBV19 and TRBJ1-5; D remains unclear. This CDR3 has 17 amino acids. V was clipped by 7 bases and J by 6 bases, with 25 bases between them. The germline CDR1 and CDR2 sequences are LNHDA and SQIVND (reference sequence). CDR3 protein: CASTSHGSEVNRQPQHF. CDR3 nucleotide sequence: TGTGCCAGTACCAGTCATGGATCAGAGGTAAATCGTCAGCCCCAGCATTTT.

The chain is built from TRBV5-4 and TRBJ2-3, with 13 bases that match TRBD2. This CDR3 is built from 17 residues. Germline loops: CDR1 SGHNT, CDR2 YYREEE (reference sequence). Germline trimming cut 3 bases from V and 2 bases from J; bases unmatched to any gene: 6. The CDR3 loop reads CASSSRTSGGSTDTQYF. In DNA, the CDR3 is TGTGCCAGCAGCTCAAGGACTAGCGGGGGCTCCACAGATACGCAGTATTTT.

The CDR3 nucleotides are TGTGCCATCAGTGAGAAGACAGGGGGCAATCAGCCCCAGCATTTT. Translation: CAISEKTGGNQPQHF. V and J are TRBV10-3 and TRBJ1-5, with 8 bases identical to TRBD1. The CDR3 is 15 residues long. Per the germline V gene, CDR1 is ENHRY and CDR2 is SYGVKD. V lost 2 bases and J lost 2; bases outside the gene matches: 2.

The V call is TRBV6-6, the J call TRBJ1-1; TRBD1 agrees at 10 bases. Germline CDR1 and CDR2: MNHNY and SVGAGI (reference sequence). This CDR3 region has 14 residues. J was trimmed by 6 bases and V by 5 bases; bases with no gene match: 6. The CDR3 reads CASSLGQGWAEAFF. CDR3 DNA: TGTGCCAGCAGTCTGGGACAGGGGTGGGCTGAAGCTTTCTTT.

This chain uses TRBV7-2 with TRBJ2-3; D ambiguous. V shed 0 bases and J shed 4 bases, with 11 bases lying between them. CDR1 and CDR2 from the germline V gene are SGHTA and FQGNSA. This CDR3 is 15 amino acids long. The CDR3 spells CASSLASKPSDTQYF. CDR3 DNA: TGTGCCAGCAGCTTAGCTTCTAAACCATCAGATACGCAGTATTTT.

V is TRBV5-1 and J is TRBJ2-1, with 7 positions matching TRBD2. Trimming cost V 2 bases and J 6 bases; bases outside gene matches: 11. The CDR3 spans 16 residues. In germline, CDR1 is SGHRS, CDR2 YFSETQ. The CDR3 region is CASSLVPVSGGNEQFF. The CDR3 DNA follows: TGCGCCAGCAGCTTAGTTCCAGTGTCGGGGGGCAATGAGCAGTTCTTC.

This chain connects TRBV7-2 to TRBJ2-7, with D unclear. Trimming took 5 bases from V and 7 from J, leaving 15 bases between them. This CDR3 contains 13 residues. The germline V gene has CDR1 SGHTA and CDR2 FQGNSA. DNA for the CDR3: TGTGCCAGCAGCCCCTTAAGCCTCCGGGAGCAGTACTTC. It is translated as CASSPLSLREQYF. The entire variable domain, with the rest obtained from reference TRBV7-2 and TRBJ2-7, is as follows: GAGVSQSPSNKVTEKGKDVELRCDPISGHTALYWYRQSLGQGLEFLIYFQGNSAPDKSGLPSDRFSAERTGGSVSTLTIQRTQQEDSAVYLCASSPLSLREQYFGPGTRLTVT.

The V gene is TRBV12-5, the J gene TRBJ2-2, with TRBD2 matching 8 bases. This CDR3 has 16 amino acids. After removal of 5 bases from V and 6 bases from J, the junction contained 11 bases not matched to a gene. The germline CDR1 and CDR2 sequences are LGHNT and FRNRAP. The CDR3 nucleotides are TGTGCTAGTGGTCCACGGACTAGCAAGGGTTCCGGGGAGCTGTTTTTT. Protein: CASGPRTSKGSGELFF. The full variable domain, in which reference TRBV12-5 and TRBJ2-2 provide the parts outside the CDR3, is DARVTQTPRHKVTEMGQEVTMRCQPILGHNTVFWYRQTMMQGLELLAYFRNRAPLDDSGMPKDRFSAEMPDATLATLKIQPSEPRDSAVYFCASGPRTSKGSGELFFGEGSRLTVL.

This clone came up a few times. The rearrangement uses TRBV4-1 and TRBJ1-1; D is unclear. Germline CDR1 and CDR2: MGHRA and YSYEKL. The CDR3 has 14 amino acids. The V gene lost 1 base and the J gene lost 4 bases, with 10 bases spanning the gap. Here the CDR3 reads CASSQVSSGTEAFF. CDR3 coding DNA: TGCGCCAGCAGCCAAGTGAGCAGTGGCACTGAAGCTTTCTTT.

This sequence joins TRBV11-2 and TRBJ1-1; D might be TRBD1 (5 bases). Trimming shortened V by 2 bases and J by 0 bases, and 13 bases separated the two germline ends. Germline-derived CDR1 and CDR2 are SGHAT and FQNNGV. The CDR3 extends over 16 amino acids. CDR3 DNA sequence: TGTGCCAGCAGCTTATGGGGGGTAAGCATGAACACTGAAGCTTTCTTT. Protein: CASSLWGVSMNTEAFF.

The chain employs TRBV9 and TRBJ2-5; 10 bases line up with TRBD2. V trimming: 3 bases; J trimming: 1 base; junction bases outside the gene matches: 3. Germline CDR1 SGDLS, CDR2 YYNGEE. This CDR3 region has 15 residues. In nucleotides, the CDR3 is TGTGCCAGCAGCGGACTAGCGGGTGCCCAAGAGACCCAGTACTTC. Residues: CASSGLAGAQETQYF.

This clone has just one count. The chain recombines TRBV2 with TRBJ2-2, with TRBD2 matching over 11 bases. The CDR3 has 15 residues. J was trimmed by 4 bases and V by 6 bases; bases with no gene match: 4. Per the germline V gene, CDR1 is SNHLY and CDR2 is FYNNEI. Written as DNA, the CDR3 is TGTGCCAGCAGACCTAGCGGGGGGATCACCGGGGAGCTGTTTTTT. Translation: CASRPSGGITGELFF.

J is TRBJ1-6 and V is TRBV18; 7 bases map to TRBD1. CDR3 length: 14 amino acids. Germline CDR1 and CDR2: KGHSH and LQKENI. The V and J ends lost 6 bases and 9 bases, in that order; junction bases with no gene match: 8. CDR3 nucleotides: TGTGCCAGCTCGCCCACAGGGGTCGGTTCACCCCTCCACTTT. It translates to CASSPTGVGSPLHF.

Comment on this clone: Other nucleotide sequences from this sample produce the same CDR3. The CDR3 loop is CASSLASGQETQYF. In DNA, the CDR3 is TGCGCCAGCAGCTTGGCTAGCGGCCAAGAGACCCAGTACTTC. The chain couples TRBV5-1 to TRBJ2-5; 7 bases match TRBD2. Trimming cost V 0 bases and J 1 base; bases outside gene matches: 0. Germline-derived CDR1 and CDR2 are SGHRS and YFSETQ. CDR3 length: 14 residues.

The chain joins TRBV2 to TRBJ2-6, with D perhaps TRBD1 (5 bases). CDR3 length equals 14 residues. V was pared by 5 bases and J by 12 bases, with 17 bases between. Per the germline V gene, CDR1 is SNHLY and CDR2 is FYNNEI. The chain's CDR3 is CASSSLSRDGVLTF. The CDR3 region has the DNA TGTGCCAGCAGTTCGCTATCCAGGGATGGCGTCCTGACTTTC.